These 27 T cell receptor beta chains came from one sample sequenced in a study of technical replicates of blood from a few donors. Data came from immunoSEQ multiplex PCR; TCRdb stores just in-frame clones and leaves some out. The table shows roughly 80,000 clones, with nearly 96% occurring only once. The sample taken for sequencing was T cells isolated from PBMCs. Source of these receptors: a human donor in good health.

The rearrangement links TRBV27 to TRBJ1-2, with D perhaps TRBD1 (5 bases). The CDR3 contains 14 residues. V was trimmed by 5 bases and J by 8 bases, leaving 18 bases between them. The germline CDR1 and CDR2 sequences are MNHEY and SMNVEV (reference sequence). CDR3 nucleotide sequence: TGTGCCAGCAGTCCTACGACCTTGACAGACGGCTACACCTTC. It translates to CASSPTTLTDGYTF.

The chain links TRBV30 to TRBJ2-5; D perhaps matches TRBD2 (5 bases). CDR1 and CDR2 from the germline V gene are GTSNPN and SVGIG (reference sequence). There are 15 residues in the CDR3. V dropped 4 bases and J dropped 4 bases, with 19 bases sitting between them. The CDR3 is CAWNPIVGARETQYF. The DNA of the CDR3 is TGTGCCTGGAACCCTATCGTGGGAGCGCGAGAGACCCAGTACTTC.

For this clone: In the same sample, other DNA sequences code for this CDR3. This chain connects TRBV9 to TRBJ1-1; 7 positions agree with TRBD1. Germline CDR1 and CDR2: SGDLS and YYNGEE. This CDR3 comprises 15 residues. J was trimmed by 0 bases and V by 2 bases; bases with no gene match: 4. The CDR3 bases are TGTGCCAGCAGCGTCGAAGGGGGCATGAACACTGAAGCTTTCTTT. Translation: CASSVEGGMNTEAFF.

The chain joins TRBV6-1 to TRBJ2-7; TRBD2 matches 8 bases. The CDR3 totals 14 residues. CDR1 is MNHNS and CDR2 is SASEGT in the germline V gene. J was trimmed by 4 bases and V by 1 base; bases with no gene match: 3. Here the CDR3 reads CASSEGIAGYEQYF. CDR3 sequence (DNA): TGTGCCAGCAGTGAAGGTATAGCGGGGTACGAGCAGTACTTC.

The V gene is TRBV30, the J gene TRBJ2-7, with TRBD2 identical over 8 bases. The germline gives CDR1 GTSNPN, CDR2 SVGIG (reference sequence). V was pared by 1 base and J by 2 bases, with 19 bases of the junction left unmatched. This CDR3 has 19 amino acids. CDR3 in amino acids: CAWSAVFPAGTSSPYEQYF. As DNA, the CDR3 is TGTGCCTGGAGTGCAGTATTCCCCGCCGGGACTAGTTCCCCCTACGAGCAGTACTTC.

This clone has a single count. V is TRBV19 and J is TRBJ2-6, with TRBD2 matching over 8 bases. This CDR3 is 17 amino acids long. V shed 7 bases, J shed 0 bases, and the junction held 8 bases outside the gene matches. Germline V gene data show CDR1 as LNHDA and CDR2 as SQIVND (reference sequence). The CDR3 bases are TGTGCCAGTATAAGAGCGGGGGTATTCTCTGGGGCCAACGTCCTGACTTTC. Its protein product is CASIRAGVFSGANVLTF.

The chain has TRBV4-2 and TRBJ2-5, with TRBD2 identical over 9 bases. V lost 3 bases, J lost 0 bases, and 8 bases stayed unmatched. Germline V lookup: CDR1 LGHNA, CDR2 YNFKEQ. The CDR3 contains 17 residues. CDR3 sequence reads: CASSQESTSGYQETQYF. In nucleotides, the CDR3 is TGTGCCAGCAGCCAGGAATCGACTAGCGGCTACCAAGAGACCCAGTACTTC.

This chain connects TRBV29-1 to TRBJ2-2; 9 nucleotides align to TRBD1. This CDR3 has 14 residues. The germline CDR1 and CDR2 sequences are SQVTM and ANQGSEA. V shed 5 bases and J 4 bases; nucleotides not matched to a gene: 5. CDR3 sequence reads: CSVIQGALTGELFF. The DNA of the CDR3 is TGCAGCGTTATACAGGGGGCGCTCACCGGGGAGCTGTTTTTT.

The J gene is TRBJ1-2, the V gene TRBV11-2, with 10 bases lining up with TRBD1. The germline gives CDR1 SGHAT, CDR2 FQNNGV. After removal of 5 bases from V and 7 bases from J, the junction contained 10 bases not matched to a gene. The CDR3 has 15 residues. The CDR3 DNA reads TGTGCCAGCAGCCATTACGAGGGGACAGGGGCTGGCTACACCTTC. This encodes CASSHYEGTGAGYTF.

This rearrangement joins TRBV28 to TRBJ2-2; D unresolved. This CDR3 region has 13 residues. Germline V gene lookup returns CDR1 MDHEN and CDR2 SYDVKM. V was clipped by 4 bases and J by 3 bases, with 6 bases between them. DNA for the CDR3: TGTGCCAGCAGTTGGCTCGACACCGGGGAGCTGTTTTTT. This codes for CASSWLDTGELFF. Using reference TRBV28 and TRBJ2-2 for the parts outside the CDR3, the full variable domain is DVKVTQSSRYLVKRTGEKVFLECVQDMDHENMFWYRQDPGLGLRLIYFSYDVKMKEKGDIPEGYSVSREKKERFSLILESASTNQTSMYLCASSWLDTGELFFGEGSRLTVL.

V gene TRBV30 combines with J gene TRBJ2-7, with 9 bases identical to TRBD1. V was pared by 7 bases and J by 3 bases, with 4 bases of the junction left unmatched. This CDR3 spans 12 amino acids. CDR1 and CDR2 (germline): GTSNPN, SVGIG (reference sequence). CDR3 amino acids: CAYGTGIYEQYF. CDR3 DNA: TGTGCCTACGGGACAGGGATCTACGAGCAGTACTTC.

The V and J genes are TRBV7-3 and TRBJ2-3; D call uncertain. Germline V lookup: CDR1 SGHTA, CDR2 FQGTGA. This CDR3 region has 16 residues. The V and J ends lost 1 base and 3 bases respectively, with 14 bases between them. CDR3 sequence: CASSLRSVMLTDTQYF. In DNA form, the CDR3 reads TGTGCCAGCAGCTTAAGATCAGTCATGTTGACAGATACGCAGTATTTT.

V gene TRBV6-5 combines with J gene TRBJ2-7; 7 bases align to TRBD2. Germline CDR1 and CDR2: MNHEY and SVGAGI. J gave up 0 bases and V 6 bases, and 8 bases lay outside the gene matches. The CDR3 spans 15 residues. The CDR3 protein is CASRGEGRSSYEQYF. The CDR3 DNA is TGTGCCAGCAGGGGGGAGGGCCGGAGCTCCTACGAGCAGTACTTC.

This rearrangement joins TRBV30 to TRBJ2-7, with 13 bases fitting TRBD2. Unmatched junction bases numbered 4, after V lost 6 bases and J lost 2 bases. Germline V lookup: CDR1 GTSNPN, CDR2 SVGIG (reference sequence). CDR3 length equals 14 residues. As DNA, the CDR3 is TGTGCCTGCTTACTAGCGGGAGGGCCCTACGAGCAGTACTTC. This sequence encodes CACLLAGGPYEQYF.

This chain connects TRBV11-1 to TRBJ2-7; the match to TRBD2 covers 8 bases. This CDR3 is built from 14 residues. V dropped 7 bases and J dropped 6; count of bases not matched to a gene: 11. Germline V gives CDR1 SGHAT, CDR2 FQDESV (reference sequence). CDR3 in amino acids: CASTSGTRAGEQYF. The CDR3 region has the DNA TGTGCCAGCACTTCCGGGACTAGGGCCGGCGAGCAGTACTTC.

A few counts support this clone. V usage is TRBV18 and J usage is TRBJ1-1; 7 bases match TRBD1. The CDR3 sequence is 16 residues long. V shed 3 bases, J shed 6 bases, and the junction held 13 bases outside the gene matches. The germline V gene has CDR1 KGHSH and CDR2 LQKENI. Written as DNA, the CDR3 is TGTGCCAGCTCACCCATACTAGTGGGACAGCGCTCTGAAGCTTTCTTT. Residues: CASSPILVGQRSEAFF.

V and J are TRBV27 and TRBJ2-3, with 9 nucleotides matching TRBD2. This CDR3 is 14 amino acids long. Germline CDR1 and CDR2: MNHEY and SMNVEV (reference sequence). Germline trimming cut 1 base from V and 7 bases from J; bases unmatched to any gene: 3. The CDR3 is CASSLYGLANTQYF. Here the CDR3 DNA reads TGTGCCAGCAGTTTATACGGACTAGCGAATACGCAGTATTTT.

The genes are TRBV6-4 and TRBJ2-7, with TRBD1 identical over 7 bases. Germline lookup yields CDR1 MRHNA and CDR2 SNTAGT. Trimming took 6 bases from V and 2 from J; bases not matched to a gene: 10. The CDR3 covers 15 residues. CDR3 loop: CASRAPGQSPYEQYF. The CDR3 DNA is TGTGCCAGCAGGGCCCCGGGACAGTCACCCTACGAGCAGTACTTC.

This chain joins TRBV9 and TRBJ2-7; 7 bases are shared with TRBD2. CDR1 and CDR2 from the germline V gene are SGDLS and YYNGEE. V lost 2 bases, J lost 3 bases, and 8 bases stayed unmatched. The CDR3 loop spans 15 amino acids. CDR3 region: CASSVGSGTLYEQYF. In DNA form, the CDR3 reads TGTGCCAGCAGCGTTGGGAGCGGGACCCTCTACGAGCAGTACTTC.

The J gene is TRBJ2-1, the V gene TRBV7-2; 8 bases agree with TRBD2. Per germline, CDR1 SGHTA and CDR2 FQGNSA. The CDR3 extends over 14 amino acids. V dropped 2 bases and J dropped 8; count of bases not matched to a gene: 5. The DNA of the CDR3 is TGTGCCAGCAGCTTAACGGGAGGGCCACATGAGCAGTTCTTC. Translating it yields CASSLTGGPHEQFF.

The V call is TRBV6-4, the J call TRBJ2-3, with TRBD2 matching 7 bases. Germline V gene data show CDR1 as MRHNA and CDR2 as SNTAGT. The trim removed 0 bases at V and 3 bases at J, leaving 0 bases unmatched. The CDR3 is 14 residues long. The CDR3 nucleotides are TGTGCCAGCAGTGACTCGCGGGAGACAGATACGCAGTATTTT. This encodes CASSDSRETDTQYF.

This chain joins TRBV5-1 and TRBJ2-2, with TRBD2 identical over 14 bases. There are 16 residues in the CDR3. Germline CDR1 SGHRS, CDR2 YFSETQ. Trimming at V came to 7 bases and at J to 7 bases, leaving 9 bases not matched to a gene. The CDR3 DNA sequence: TGCGCCAGCGGACCGACTAGCGGGAGGGCCCACGGGGAGCTGTTTTTT. It is translated as CASGPTSGRAHGELFF.

This clone was observed a handful of times. The rearrangement uses TRBV19 and TRBJ1-1, with D unclear. The CDR3 contains 10 residues. From germline, CDR1 is LNHDA and CDR2 SQIVND (reference sequence). V lost 7 bases and J lost 8, with 8 bases in between. The chain's CDR3 is CASTGGEAFF. The CDR3 nucleotides are TGTGCCAGTACTGGAGGCGAAGCTTTCTTT.

The DNA for the CDR3 is TGTGCCAGCAGCAAAGAAGGCGGGGGGATGTCCGGGACTAGCGGGGGCTACGAGCAGTACTTC. Translation: CASSKEGGGMSGTSGGYEQYF. The chain links TRBV21-1 to TRBJ2-7; the table calls TRBD2, which could not be checked here. TRBV21-1 is noted as a pseudogene. The CDR3 covers 21 residues.

The genes are TRBV19 and TRBJ1-4; D possibly corresponds to TRBD1 (5 bases). The CDR3 loop spans 12 amino acids. The germline gives CDR1 LNHDA, CDR2 SQIVND (reference sequence). Trimming pared 3 bases from V and 11 bases from J, leaving 10 bases between. For the CDR3, the DNA is TGTGCCAGTAGTATGGTACAGGATAAACTGTTTTTT. Residues: CASSMVQDKLFF.

The chain combines TRBV7-2 with TRBJ1-1; tentative D call: TRBD1 (6 bases). This CDR3 contains 15 residues. Germline V gene sequence: CDR1 SGHTA, CDR2 FQGNSA. The V end lost 5 bases, the J end lost 1 base, and 14 bases lay between the germline ends. CDR3 in DNA: TGTGCCAGCAGCCCTTACAGGGTTCAGAACACTGAAGCTTTCTTT. Translated, it gives CASSPYRVQNTEAFF. Full variable domain (outside the CDR3, taken from reference TRBV7-2 and TRBJ1-1): GAGVSQSPSNKVTEKGKDVELRCDPISGHTALYWYRQSLGQGLEFLIYFQGNSAPDKSGLPSDRFSAERTGGSVSTLTIQRTQQEDSAVYLCASSPYRVQNTEAFFGQGTRLTVV.

The chain recombines TRBV18 with TRBJ2-7; tentative D call: TRBD2 (5 bases). The CDR3 is 14 amino acids. From germline, CDR1 is KGHSH and CDR2 LQKENI. Between the trimmed V and J ends, which lost 2 bases and 4 bases, there was a span of 12 bases. CDR3 sequence (DNA): TGTGCCAGCTCACCAGTGCTAGCAGCTTACGAGCAGTACTTC. Translation gives CASSPVLAAYEQYF.